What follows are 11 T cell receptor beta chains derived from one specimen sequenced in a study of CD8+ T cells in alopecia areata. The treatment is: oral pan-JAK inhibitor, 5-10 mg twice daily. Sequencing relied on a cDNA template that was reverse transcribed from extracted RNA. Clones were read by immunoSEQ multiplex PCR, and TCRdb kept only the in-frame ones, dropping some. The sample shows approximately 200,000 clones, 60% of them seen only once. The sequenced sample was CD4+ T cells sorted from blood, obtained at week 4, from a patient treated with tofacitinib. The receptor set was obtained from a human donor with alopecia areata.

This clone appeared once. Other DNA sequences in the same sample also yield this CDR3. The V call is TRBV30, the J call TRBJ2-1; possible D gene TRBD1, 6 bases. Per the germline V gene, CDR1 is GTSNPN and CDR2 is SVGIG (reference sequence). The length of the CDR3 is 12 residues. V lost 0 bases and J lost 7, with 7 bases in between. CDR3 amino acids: CAWSVRGNEQFF. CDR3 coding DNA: TGTGCCTGGAGTGTAAGGGGGAATGAGCAGTTCTTC.

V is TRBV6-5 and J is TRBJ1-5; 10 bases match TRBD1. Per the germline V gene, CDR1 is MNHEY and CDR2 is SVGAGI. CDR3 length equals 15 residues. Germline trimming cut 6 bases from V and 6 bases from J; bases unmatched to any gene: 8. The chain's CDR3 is CASSPGQGWVQPQHF. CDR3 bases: TGTGCCAGCAGCCCGGGACAGGGGTGGGTTCAGCCCCAGCATTTT.

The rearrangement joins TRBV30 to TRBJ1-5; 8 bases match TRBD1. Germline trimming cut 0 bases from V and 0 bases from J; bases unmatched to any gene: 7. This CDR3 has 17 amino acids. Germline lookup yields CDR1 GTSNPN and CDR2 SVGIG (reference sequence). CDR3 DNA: TGTGCCTGGAGTGTCAGCAGGGGGCTCGGTAGCAATCAGCCCCAGCATTTT. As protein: CAWSVSRGLGSNQPQHF.

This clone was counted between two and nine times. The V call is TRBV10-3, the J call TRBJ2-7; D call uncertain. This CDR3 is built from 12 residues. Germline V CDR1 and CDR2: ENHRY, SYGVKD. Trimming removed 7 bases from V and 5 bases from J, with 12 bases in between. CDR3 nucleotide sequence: TGTGCCATCAACGGACCGGGCGACGAGCAGTACTTC. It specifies CAINGPGDEQYF.

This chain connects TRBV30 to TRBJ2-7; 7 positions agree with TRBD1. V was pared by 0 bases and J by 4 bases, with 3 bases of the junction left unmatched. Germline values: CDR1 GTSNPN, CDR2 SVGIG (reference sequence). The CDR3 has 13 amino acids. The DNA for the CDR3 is TGTGCCTGGAGTGTAGGGGGCAAATACGAGCAGTACTTC. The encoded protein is CAWSVGGKYEQYF.

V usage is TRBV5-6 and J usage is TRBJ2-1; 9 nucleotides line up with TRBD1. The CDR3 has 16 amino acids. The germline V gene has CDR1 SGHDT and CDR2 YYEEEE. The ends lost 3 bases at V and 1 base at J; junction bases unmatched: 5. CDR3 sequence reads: CASSWGTGSSYNEQFF. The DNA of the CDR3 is TGTGCCAGCAGCTGGGGGACAGGGAGTTCCTACAATGAGCAGTTCTTC.

The CDR3 loop reads CAWNADSYNSPLHF. The CDR3 bases are TGTGCCTGGAATGCGGACTCCTATAATTCACCCCTCCACTTT. This chain links TRBV30 with TRBJ1-6; D gene uncertain. The CDR3 spans 14 residues. Germline lookup yields CDR1 GTSNPN and CDR2 SVGIG (reference sequence). V was pared by 4 bases and J by 0 bases, with 7 bases between.

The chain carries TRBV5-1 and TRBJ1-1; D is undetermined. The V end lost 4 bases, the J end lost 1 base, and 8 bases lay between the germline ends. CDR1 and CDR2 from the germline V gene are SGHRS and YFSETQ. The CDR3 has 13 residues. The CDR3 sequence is CASSIGRNTEAFF. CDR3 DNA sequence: TGCGCCAGCAGCATCGGACGGAACACTGAAGCTTTCTTT. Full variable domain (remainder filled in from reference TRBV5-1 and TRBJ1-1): KAGVTQTPRYLIKTRGQQVTLSCSPISGHRSVSWYQQTPGQGLQFLFEYFSETQRNKGNFPGRFSGRQFSNSRSEMNVSTLELGDSALYLCASSIGRNTEAFFGQGTRLTVV.

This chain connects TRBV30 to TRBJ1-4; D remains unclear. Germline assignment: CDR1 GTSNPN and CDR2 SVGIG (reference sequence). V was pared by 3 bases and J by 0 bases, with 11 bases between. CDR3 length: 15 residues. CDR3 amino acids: CAWSARGPTNEKLFF. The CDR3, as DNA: TGTGCCTGGAGCGCGCGAGGGCCAACTAATGAAAAACTGTTTTTT.

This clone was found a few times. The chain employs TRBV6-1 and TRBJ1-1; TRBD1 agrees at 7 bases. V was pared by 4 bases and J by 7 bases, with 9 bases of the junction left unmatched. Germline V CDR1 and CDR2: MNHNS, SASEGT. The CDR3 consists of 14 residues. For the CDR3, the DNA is TGTGCCAGCAGTGCAGCGACGACAGGGTTTGAAGCTTTCTTT. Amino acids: CASSAATTGFEAFF.

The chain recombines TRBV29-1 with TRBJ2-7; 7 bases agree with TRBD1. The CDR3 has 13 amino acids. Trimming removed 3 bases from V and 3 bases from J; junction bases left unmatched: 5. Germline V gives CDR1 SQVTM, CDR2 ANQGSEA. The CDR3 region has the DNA TGCAGCGTTGACACAGGGGCGGTCTACGAGCAGTACTTC. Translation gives CSVDTGAVYEQYF.